This is a list of T cell receptor beta chains from one sample in a study of blood T cell repertoires in COVID-19. TCRdb's copy holds only in-frame clones and misses some; the assay was immunoSEQ multiplex PCR. Of about 200,000 clones listed, roughly 80% are singletons. The sequenced material came from PBMCs or T cells enriched from blood (not recorded which). The receptors stem from a man aged 35-49 years who had recovered from COVID-19. Each CDR3 is given with its conserved first and last residue. Fields, in order: CDR3 DNA, CDR3 protein, clone size, D gene, J gene, V gene, CDR3 length. D genes are given only for firm matches. Clone size is not always given. Where it is, it says once, few, many or a class for expanded clones.

CDR3 DNA: TGTGCCAGCTCGCCAAACCCGAGTCCGGGACAGGGGATTTATACGCAGTATTTT
CDR3 protein: CASSPNPSPGQGIYTQYF
clone size: few
D gene: TRBD1
J gene: TRBJ2-3
V gene: TRBV18
CDR3 length: 18

CDR3 DNA: TGCGCCAGCAGCCAAGGACAGGGGGCTAATGGAAACACCATATATTTT
CDR3 protein: CASSQGQGANGNTIYF
clone size: once
D gene: TRBD1
J gene: TRBJ1-3
V gene: TRBV4-3
CDR3 length: 16

CDR3 DNA: TGTGCCAGCCCCCGGGGGTCGAGCTCCTACAATGAGCAGTTCTTC
CDR3 protein: CASPRGSSSYNEQFF
clone size: once
D gene: NA
J gene: TRBJ2-1
V gene: TRBV2
CDR3 length: 15

CDR3 DNA: TGTGCCAGCTCACCCACTCCGGGTGGGAACACTGAAGCTTTCTTT
CDR3 protein: CASSPTPGGNTEAFF
clone size: NA
D gene: NA
J gene: TRBJ1-1
V gene: TRBV18
CDR3 length: 15

CDR3 DNA: TGTGCCAGCAGCCAAAAGACACCGGGACAGGGTATATCCGAGCAGTACTTC
CDR3 protein: CASSQKTPGQGISEQYF
clone size: NA
D gene: TRBD1
J gene: TRBJ2-7
V gene: TRBV4-2
CDR3 length: 17

CDR3 DNA: TGTGCCAGTAGTAAAGGGACAGGGGGCACCGGGGAGCTGTTTTTT
CDR3 protein: CASSKGTGGTGELFF
clone size: NA
D gene: TRBD1
J gene: TRBJ2-2
V gene: TRBV19
CDR3 length: 15

CDR3 DNA: TGTGCCACCAGTGCCCCTGGAGGGCCGCAGTATTTT
CDR3 protein: CATSAPGGPQYF
clone size: NA
D gene: NA
J gene: TRBJ2-3
V gene: TRBV24-1
CDR3 length: 12

CDR3 DNA: TGCGCCAGCAGCTCCGGGACTAACAATGAGCAGTTCTTC
CDR3 protein: CASSSGTNNEQFF
clone size: NA
D gene: TRBD2
J gene: TRBJ2-1
V gene: TRBV5-1
CDR3 length: 13

CDR3 DNA: TGTGCCATCAGTGAGTCTCAGGCTGGGGGGAACAATCAGCCCCAGCATTTT
CDR3 protein: CAISESQAGGNNQPQHF
clone size: few
D gene: NA
J gene: TRBJ1-5
V gene: TRBV10-3
CDR3 length: 17

CDR3 DNA: TGTGCCAGCAGTTACTATGCGGACAGCAATTCACCCCTCCACTTT
CDR3 protein: CASSYYADSNSPLHF
clone size: NA
D gene: NA
J gene: TRBJ1-6
V gene: TRBV6-5
CDR3 length: 15